The 32 T cell receptor beta chains in this list originate from one sample, sequenced in a study of cytomegalovirus exposure and HLA in healthy donors (dated by TCRdb to 2016 to 2017). Library construction relied on the immunoSEQ multiplex PCR assay. For the multiplex PCR, a mixture combining 60 forward primers for TCR Vbeta segments and 13 reverse primers for TCR Jbeta segments was used. TCRdb stores this immuneACCESS table with in-frame sequences only. Part of the clones is absent; in the studies checked, under half of the shortfall reflects unresolved V genes, and no reason is known for the rest. For this sample the table gives some 200,000 clones, of which around nine tenths were detected only once. The ten largest clones represent 1% of the sample. Sequences were obtained from PBMCs. These receptors came from a woman between 18 and 29 years old in good health and CMV-seronegative.

A single count supports this clone. V gene TRBV7-8 combines with J gene TRBJ2-1, with TRBD1 matching over 9 bases. CDR1 SGHVS and CDR2 FQNEAQ come from the germline V gene. The CDR3 has 12 residues. The junction had 0 bases not matched to a gene; V was cut back by 3 bases and J by 9 bases. CDR3 protein: CASSLTGGEQFF. The CDR3 bases are TGTGCCAGCAGCTTGACAGGGGGTGAGCAGTTCTTC. Full variable domain (missing parts from reference TRBV7-8 and TRBJ2-1): GAGVSQSPRYKVAKRGQDVALRCDPISGHVSLFWYQQALGQGPEFLTYFQNEAQLDKSGLPSDRFFAERPEGSVSTLKIQRTQQEDSAVYLCASSLTGGEQFFGPGTRLTVL.

V and J are TRBV6-6 and TRBJ2-7; TRBD1 aligns across 8 bases. CDR3 length equals 15 residues. CDR1 is MNHNY and CDR2 is SVGAGI in the germline V gene (reference sequence). V dropped 6 bases and J dropped 0; count of bases not matched to a gene: 7. CDR3 region: CASSPGGRISYEQYF. In DNA form, the CDR3 reads TGTGCCAGCAGCCCAGGGGGCCGGATCTCCTACGAGCAGTACTTC.

The chain couples TRBV11-3 to TRBJ1-2; D is uncertain. V lost 6 bases and J lost 3, with 11 bases in between. CDR1 is SGHNT, CDR2 YENEEA, per germline. The CDR3 runs 13 residues. CDR3 nucleotide sequence: TGTGCCAGCAGGAGCGAGGCGGACTATGGCTACACCTTC. It specifies CASRSEADYGYTF.

The gene calls are TRBV7-3 and TRBJ2-7; weak D call: TRBD2 (7 bases). Trimming removed 1 base at V and 0 bases at J, with 16 bases between. The CDR3 has 17 amino acids. Per the germline V gene, CDR1 is SGHTA and CDR2 is FQGTGA. CDR3: CASSLRGGGGSSYEQYF. CDR3 in DNA: TGTGCCAGCAGCTTAAGGGGGGGCGGGGGAAGCTCCTACGAGCAGTACTTC.

The chain has TRBV5-4 and TRBJ2-5; D might be TRBD1 (6 bases). This CDR3 comprises 14 residues. V was shortened by 0 bases and J by 5 bases, with 11 bases between the two germline ends. Germline CDR1 SGHNT, CDR2 YYREEE (reference sequence). CDR3 region: CASSLDGTQETQYF. In DNA, the CDR3 is TGTGCCAGCAGCTTGGATGGGACACAGGAGACCCAGTACTTC. Together with reference TRBV5-4 and TRBJ2-5, the CDR3 gives the full variable domain: ETGVTQSPTHLIKTRGQQVTLRCSSQSGHNTVSWYQQALGQGPQFIFQYYREEENGRGNFPPRFSGLQFPNYSSELNVNALELDDSALYLCASSLDGTQETQYFGPGTRLLVL.

This clone came up once. The rearrangement uses TRBV2 and TRBJ2-7; 11 bases are shared with TRBD1. The ends lost 7 bases at V and 2 bases at J; junction bases unmatched: 4. The CDR3 has 14 amino acids. Germline values: CDR1 SNHLY, CDR2 FYNNEI. The CDR3 sequence: CASKGQGVAYEQYF. The CDR3 DNA sequence: TGTGCCAGCAAGGGACAGGGGGTAGCCTACGAGCAGTACTTC. Together with reference TRBV2 and TRBJ2-7, the CDR3 gives the full variable domain: EPEVTQTPSHQVTQMGQEVILRCVPISNHLYFYWYRQILGQKVEFLVSFYNNEISEKSEIFDDQFSVERPDGSNFTLKIRSTKLEDSAMYFCASKGQGVAYEQYFGPGTRLTVT.

V is TRBV6-5 and J is TRBJ2-2, with D possibly TRBD2 on 7 matching bases. Germline V gene sequence: CDR1 MNHEY, CDR2 SVGAGI. This CDR3 has 16 residues. The V end was cut by 0 bases, the J end by 5 bases, with 13 bases between. CDR3 region: CASSYSSGGATGELFF. Here the CDR3 DNA reads TGTGCCAGCAGTTACTCGTCTGGGGGGGCTACCGGGGAGCTGTTTTTT.

This chain uses TRBV5-4 with TRBJ1-1; no reliable D call. Trimming removed 0 bases from V and 2 bases from J, with 11 bases in between. Germline CDR1 is SGHNT and CDR2 is YYREEE (reference sequence). The CDR3 contains 15 residues. The CDR3 DNA is TGTGCCAGCAGCTTGGGAGCTCGGTACAACACTGAAGCTTTCTTT. This encodes CASSLGARYNTEAFF.

V is TRBV27 and J is TRBJ2-5; 8 bases fit TRBD1. The DNA end is more similar to TRBJ2-7, so the J call may be wrong. From germline, CDR1 is MNHEY and CDR2 SMNVEV (reference sequence). This CDR3 region has 15 residues. DNA for the CDR3: TGTGCCAGCAGTTTCCTCACCCGGACAGGGCACGAGCAGTACTTC. Protein: CASSFLTRTGHEQYF.

This sequence joins TRBV9 and TRBJ2-1; 7 nucleotides line up with TRBD2. CDR1 is SGDLS, CDR2 YYNGEE, per germline. V dropped 0 bases and J dropped 4; count of bases not matched to a gene: 7. The CDR3 contains 16 residues. Written as DNA, the CDR3 is TGTGCCAGCAGCGTAGTCGGGGGGACCGTGTACAATGAGCAGTTCTTC. Residues: CASSVVGGTVYNEQFF.

The chain recombines TRBV15 with TRBJ2-7; TRBD1 matches at 8 bases. From germline, CDR1 is LNHNV and CDR2 YYDKDF (reference sequence). V lost 0 bases to trimming and J lost 2 bases; unmatched junction nucleotides: 6. This CDR3 contains 16 residues. Here the CDR3 reads CATSRETGEGPYEQYF. The CDR3 DNA reads TGTGCCACCAGCAGAGAGACAGGGGAAGGACCCTACGAGCAGTACTTC. Together with reference TRBV15 and TRBJ2-7, the CDR3 gives the full variable domain: DAMVIQNPRYQVTQFGKPVTLSCSQTLNHNVMYWYQQKSSQAPKLLFHYYDKDFNNEADTPDNFQSRRPNTSFCFLDIRSPGLGDTAMYLCATSRETGEGPYEQYFGPGTRLTVT.

The J gene is TRBJ2-3, the V gene TRBV7-2; 10 bases align to TRBD2. The length of the CDR3 is 14 residues. Germline trimming cut 11 bases from V and 5 bases from J; bases unmatched to any gene: 10. Per germline, CDR1 SGHTA and CDR2 FQGNSA. CDR3 in amino acids: CAARRAGGRDTQYF. The CDR3 DNA sequence: TGTGCCGCTAGGAGAGCGGGAGGGAGAGATACGCAGTATTTT.

This clone is a singleton in its sample. V gene TRBV19 combines with J gene TRBJ2-2, with 7 bases that match TRBD2. This CDR3 contains 13 residues. Germline V gene lookup returns CDR1 LNHDA and CDR2 SQIVND (reference sequence). The trim removed 10 bases at V and 7 bases at J, leaving 9 bases unmatched. CDR3 in DNA: TGTGCCACCGTGACTAGCTTCGGCGGGGAGCTGTTTTTT. It yields the protein CATVTSFGGELFF.

This clone appeared once. The chain joins TRBV6-5 to TRBJ1-2; 10 bases align to TRBD1. V shed 6 bases and J 4 bases; nucleotides not matched to a gene: 8. The V gene's germline CDR1 is MNHEY and CDR2 SVGAGI. This CDR3 spans 15 amino acids. CDR3 sequence: CASSSGTGVGYGYTF. The CDR3 region has the DNA TGTGCCAGCAGCTCCGGGACAGGGGTTGGCTATGGCTACACCTTC.

V is TRBV7-2 and J is TRBJ2-3; 13 positions agree with TRBD2. After removal of 2 bases from V and 3 bases from J, the junction contained 11 bases not matched to a gene. Germline V gene data show CDR1 as SGHTA and CDR2 as FQGNSA. The CDR3 length is 19 residues. CDR3 sequence reads: CASSLSPKGTSGETDTQYF. CDR3 nucleotides: TGTGCCAGCAGCTTATCCCCAAAGGGGACTAGCGGGGAAACAGATACGCAGTATTTT.

The V and J genes are TRBV15 and TRBJ1-6, with a weak D call TRBD1 (5 bases). CDR3 length: 16 residues. V was shortened by 0 bases and J by 9 bases, with 15 bases between the two germline ends. Germline loops: CDR1 LNHNV, CDR2 YYDKDF (reference sequence). CDR3 DNA: TGTGCCACCAGCAGAGAGGGTGGGGGGATCGGTTCACCCCTCCACTTT. Protein sequence: CATSREGGGIGSPLHF. The full variable domain, with the rest looked up from reference TRBV15 and TRBJ1-6, is DAMVIQNPRYQVTQFGKPVTLSCSQTLNHNVMYWYQQKSSQAPKLLFHYYDKDFNNEADTPDNFQSRRPNTSFCFLDIRSPGLGDTAMYLCATSREGGGIGSPLHFGNGTRLTVT.

The V gene is TRBV7-8, the J gene TRBJ2-5; 9 bases fit TRBD2. The length of the CDR3 is 16 residues. The V gene's germline CDR1 is SGHVS and CDR2 FQNEAQ. With 5 bases clipped from V and 2 bases from J, the junction kept 9 bases outside the gene matches. The CDR3 region is CASSLHSGGLQETQYF. The DNA of the CDR3 is TGTGCCAGCAGCCTACACAGCGGGGGGTTACAAGAGACCCAGTACTTC.

The chain uses TRBV19 and TRBJ2-7, with D maybe TRBD1 (6 bases). Germline CDR1 LNHDA, CDR2 SQIVND (reference sequence). The V gene lost 4 bases and the J gene lost 0 bases, with 16 bases spanning the gap. The CDR3 is 16 amino acids. CDR3 DNA: TGTGCCAGTAGTAGAAGGTCCGGGACATTCTCCTACGAGCAGTACTTC. As protein: CASSRRSGTFSYEQYF.

CDR3 residues: CASSLVADSYNEQFF. DNA of the CDR3: TGTGCCAGCAGCTTAGTTGCGGACTCCTACAATGAGCAGTTCTTC. The chain has TRBV7-6 and TRBJ2-1; D uncertain. CDR3 length: 15 amino acids. V lost 1 base to trimming and J lost 0 bases, with 7 bases between them. Germline CDR1 is SGHVS and CDR2 is FNYEAQ.

V usage is TRBV14 and J usage is TRBJ2-7, with D unresolved. The V gene's germline CDR1 is SGHDN and CDR2 FVKESK. This CDR3 has 13 residues. Trimming removed 1 base at V and 7 bases at J, with 11 bases between. DNA of the CDR3: TGTGCCAGCAGCCAAGGTCTCCTCCTAGAGCAGTACTTC. Its protein product is CASSQGLLLEQYF.

The chain uses TRBV29-1 and TRBJ2-2, with 8 bases aligning to TRBD2. Trimming at V came to 4 bases and at J to 5 bases, leaving 3 bases not matched to a gene. Germline CDR1 reads SQVTM; CDR2 reads ANQGSEA. The CDR3 has 13 amino acids. The CDR3 loop reads CSVGGGNTGELFF. The CDR3 DNA reads TGCAGCGTTGGCGGGGGGAATACCGGGGAGCTGTTTTTT.

The gene calls are TRBV10-3 and TRBJ1-1; the D gene is possibly TRBD1 (5 bases). Trimming removed 0 bases at V and 1 base at J, with 6 bases between. Germline lookup yields CDR1 ENHRY and CDR2 SYGVKD. CDR3 size: 14 residues. Here the CDR3 reads CAISESGPNTEAFF. The CDR3 DNA is TGTGCCATCAGTGAGTCGGGGCCGAACACTGAAGCTTTCTTT.

The genes are TRBV9 and TRBJ2-3, with no clear D. Germline-derived CDR1 and CDR2 are SGDLS and YYNGEE. The CDR3 has 15 residues. V lost 0 bases, J lost 3 bases, and 11 bases lay in between. CDR3 nucleotide sequence: TGTGCCAGCAGCGTAGTAGCTCTTAAAACAGATACGCAGTATTTT. Protein product: CASSVVALKTDTQYF.

This clone was seen a handful of times. The chain combines TRBV6-5 with TRBJ1-2, with D possibly TRBD1 on 5 matching bases. The length of the CDR3 is 14 residues. Trimming took 2 bases from V and 4 from J, leaving 11 bases between them. From germline, CDR1 is MNHEY and CDR2 SVGAGI. The CDR3 coding sequence is TGTGCCAGCAGTTACACCCCGCAGGGCTATGGCTACACCTTC. This translates into CASSYTPQGYGYTF.

The CDR3 is CASSQQGWNTEAFF. The CDR3 nucleotides read TGTGCCAGCAGCCAACAGGGATGGAACACTGAAGCTTTCTTT. The V call is TRBV7-2, the J call TRBJ1-1; a weak D match, TRBD1 (6 bases). Germline lookup yields CDR1 SGHTA and CDR2 FQGNSA. With 5 bases removed from V and 1 base from J, the gap between germline ends came to 11 bases. This CDR3 has 14 amino acids.

J is TRBJ1-6 and V is TRBV6-5; a possible D gene is TRBD1 (5 bases). The CDR3 has 14 amino acids. V lost 7 bases and J 14 bases, leaving 21 bases between the germline ends. From germline, CDR1 is MNHEY and CDR2 SVGAGI. Written as DNA, the CDR3 is TGTGCCAGCACCGCACAGGTGAATGGGATGGCCCTCCACTTT. It encodes CASTAQVNGMALHF.

This chain joins TRBV7-8 and TRBJ2-7; 9 bases map to TRBD2. Germline-derived CDR1 and CDR2 are SGHVS and FQNEAQ. J lost 6 bases, V lost 4 bases, and 13 bases had no gene match. The CDR3 runs 16 residues. Written as DNA, the CDR3 is TGTGCCAGCAGCTCGAGTCGGGGGACTAGCCAAAGCGAGCAGTACTTC. Translation: CASSSSRGTSQSEQYF.

This chain connects TRBV7-9 to TRBJ1-2, with 11 nucleotides matching TRBD1. J was trimmed by 1 base and V by 6 bases; bases with no gene match: 7. CDR3 length: 16 residues. Germline V lookup: CDR1 SEHNR, CDR2 FQNEAQ (reference sequence). The CDR3 region is CASSSGQGAFNYGYTF. CDR3 DNA sequence: TGTGCCAGCAGTTCCGGACAGGGGGCTTTTAACTATGGCTACACCTTC.

The chain combines TRBV10-3 with TRBJ2-1; TRBD2 agrees at 9 bases. Germline CDR1 and CDR2: ENHRY and SYGVKD. J lost 3 bases, V lost 3 bases, and 3 bases had no gene match. The CDR3 totals 15 residues. The CDR3 sequence is CAISDPSGVYNEQFF. The CDR3 region has the DNA TGTGCCATCAGTGATCCTAGCGGGGTCTACAATGAGCAGTTCTTC.

This clone was recorded only once. This rearrangement joins TRBV5-1 to TRBJ2-3; D not certain. The CDR3 covers 13 residues. V was clipped by 5 bases and J by 0 bases, with 7 bases between them. In germline, CDR1 is SGHRS, CDR2 YFSETQ. The CDR3 DNA reads TGCGCCAGCAGTTCCCAAAGCACAGATACGCAGTATTTT. It is translated as CASSSQSTDTQYF.

The chain joins TRBV2 to TRBJ2-3; D is unresolved. Germline V lookup: CDR1 SNHLY, CDR2 FYNNEI. The CDR3 is 16 amino acids. V lost 6 bases and J lost 5, with 21 bases in between. The CDR3 DNA sequence: TGTGCCAGCAGGGCCAGCCCGCGGCCTTCGGGAGATACGCAGTATTTT. Its protein is CASRASPRPSGDTQYF.

The V and J genes are TRBV7-9 and TRBJ2-2; TRBD2 matches 11 bases. CDR1 is SEHNR and CDR2 is FQNEAQ in the germline V gene (reference sequence). V shed 4 bases and J 7 bases; nucleotides not matched to a gene: 8. This CDR3 has 16 amino acids. CDR3 coding DNA: TGTGCCAGCAGCTCTCTAGCGGGGGGTAACGACGGGGAGCTGTTTTTT. This encodes CASSSLAGGNDGELFF. Using reference TRBV7-9 and TRBJ2-2 for the parts outside the CDR3, the full variable domain is DTGVSQNPRHKITKRGQNVTFRCDPISEHNRLYWYRQTLGQGPEFLTYFQNEAQLEKSRLLSDRFSAERPKGSFSTLEIQRTEQGDSAMYLCASSSLAGGNDGELFFGEGSRLTVL.